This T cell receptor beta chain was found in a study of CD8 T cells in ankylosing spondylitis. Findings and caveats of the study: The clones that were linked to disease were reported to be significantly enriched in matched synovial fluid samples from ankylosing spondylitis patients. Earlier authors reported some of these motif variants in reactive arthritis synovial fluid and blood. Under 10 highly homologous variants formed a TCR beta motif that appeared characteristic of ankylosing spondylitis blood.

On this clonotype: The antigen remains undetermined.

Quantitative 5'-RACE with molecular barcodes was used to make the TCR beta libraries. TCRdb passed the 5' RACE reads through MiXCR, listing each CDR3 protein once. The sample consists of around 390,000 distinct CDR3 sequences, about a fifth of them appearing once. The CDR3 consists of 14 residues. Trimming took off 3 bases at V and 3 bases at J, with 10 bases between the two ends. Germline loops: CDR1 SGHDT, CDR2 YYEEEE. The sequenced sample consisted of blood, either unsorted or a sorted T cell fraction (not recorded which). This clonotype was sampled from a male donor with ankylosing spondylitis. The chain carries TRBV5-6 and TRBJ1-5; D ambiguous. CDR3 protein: CASSSTHYNQPQHF. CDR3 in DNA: TGTGCCAGCAGCTCCACTCATTACAATCAGCCCCAGCATTTT.